Sequencing of this TCR beta chain was carried out in a study of Ad26.COV2.S vaccination and SARS-CoV-2 variants. The study, taken as a whole, reports: Vaccine recipients posted higher spike-specific TCR breadth than their placebo counterparts.

Clones were read by immunoSEQ multiplex PCR, and TCRdb kept only the in-frame ones, dropping some. The table records 300,000 to 450,000 clones, 92% of them present only once. Concerning this clone: Its cognate antigen is unknown.

Specimen: peripheral blood, collected after recovery from COVID-19. This sequence was found in a human donor who had recovered from COVID-19.

CDR3 DNA sequence: TGTGCCAGCAGCCCGCCCGGGGACGGTTCACCCCTCCACTTT. Protein: CASSPPGDGSPLHF. The chain recombines TRBV9 with TRBJ1-6; D may be TRBD1 (5 bases). Germline V CDR1 and CDR2: SGDLS, YYNGEE. The CDR3 sequence is 14 residues long. Between the trimmed V and J ends, which lost 4 bases and 9 bases, there was a span of 14 bases.